The sequence of this T cell receptor beta chain was determined in a study of blood T cell repertoires in COVID-19. Study-wide background: Nucleic acid was either cDNA or gDNA, and it came from T cells, B-cell-depleted T cells, or PBMCs.

In the source study's methods: Amplified reference gene primers provided the basis for estimating nucleated cell counts. The method was immunoSEQ multiplex PCR; TCRdb's version includes in-frame clones alone and lacks a portion of them. V and J calls and clone size are given by that table; D and trimming were obtained from the DNA. The sample shows some 450,000 clones, around 88% of them seen only once. The CDR3 spans 14 residues. CDR1 is LNHNV and CDR2 is YYDKDF in the germline V gene (reference sequence). The germline V and J ends were trimmed by 0 bases and 3 bases, with 9 bases remaining between them. Followed over time, Seattle patients had been enrolled while infection was active. As to this clone: Other nucleotide sequences from this sample produce the same CDR3.

The sequence was collected from a woman aged 50 to 60 with COVID-19, enrolled during active disease. Sequenced: peripheral blood. The rearrangement joins TRBV15 to TRBJ2-7; unclear D gene. CDR3 nucleotides: TGTGCCACCAGCAGAGATCGAGGCAGCTACGAGCAGTACTTC. Translated: CATSRDRGSYEQYF.